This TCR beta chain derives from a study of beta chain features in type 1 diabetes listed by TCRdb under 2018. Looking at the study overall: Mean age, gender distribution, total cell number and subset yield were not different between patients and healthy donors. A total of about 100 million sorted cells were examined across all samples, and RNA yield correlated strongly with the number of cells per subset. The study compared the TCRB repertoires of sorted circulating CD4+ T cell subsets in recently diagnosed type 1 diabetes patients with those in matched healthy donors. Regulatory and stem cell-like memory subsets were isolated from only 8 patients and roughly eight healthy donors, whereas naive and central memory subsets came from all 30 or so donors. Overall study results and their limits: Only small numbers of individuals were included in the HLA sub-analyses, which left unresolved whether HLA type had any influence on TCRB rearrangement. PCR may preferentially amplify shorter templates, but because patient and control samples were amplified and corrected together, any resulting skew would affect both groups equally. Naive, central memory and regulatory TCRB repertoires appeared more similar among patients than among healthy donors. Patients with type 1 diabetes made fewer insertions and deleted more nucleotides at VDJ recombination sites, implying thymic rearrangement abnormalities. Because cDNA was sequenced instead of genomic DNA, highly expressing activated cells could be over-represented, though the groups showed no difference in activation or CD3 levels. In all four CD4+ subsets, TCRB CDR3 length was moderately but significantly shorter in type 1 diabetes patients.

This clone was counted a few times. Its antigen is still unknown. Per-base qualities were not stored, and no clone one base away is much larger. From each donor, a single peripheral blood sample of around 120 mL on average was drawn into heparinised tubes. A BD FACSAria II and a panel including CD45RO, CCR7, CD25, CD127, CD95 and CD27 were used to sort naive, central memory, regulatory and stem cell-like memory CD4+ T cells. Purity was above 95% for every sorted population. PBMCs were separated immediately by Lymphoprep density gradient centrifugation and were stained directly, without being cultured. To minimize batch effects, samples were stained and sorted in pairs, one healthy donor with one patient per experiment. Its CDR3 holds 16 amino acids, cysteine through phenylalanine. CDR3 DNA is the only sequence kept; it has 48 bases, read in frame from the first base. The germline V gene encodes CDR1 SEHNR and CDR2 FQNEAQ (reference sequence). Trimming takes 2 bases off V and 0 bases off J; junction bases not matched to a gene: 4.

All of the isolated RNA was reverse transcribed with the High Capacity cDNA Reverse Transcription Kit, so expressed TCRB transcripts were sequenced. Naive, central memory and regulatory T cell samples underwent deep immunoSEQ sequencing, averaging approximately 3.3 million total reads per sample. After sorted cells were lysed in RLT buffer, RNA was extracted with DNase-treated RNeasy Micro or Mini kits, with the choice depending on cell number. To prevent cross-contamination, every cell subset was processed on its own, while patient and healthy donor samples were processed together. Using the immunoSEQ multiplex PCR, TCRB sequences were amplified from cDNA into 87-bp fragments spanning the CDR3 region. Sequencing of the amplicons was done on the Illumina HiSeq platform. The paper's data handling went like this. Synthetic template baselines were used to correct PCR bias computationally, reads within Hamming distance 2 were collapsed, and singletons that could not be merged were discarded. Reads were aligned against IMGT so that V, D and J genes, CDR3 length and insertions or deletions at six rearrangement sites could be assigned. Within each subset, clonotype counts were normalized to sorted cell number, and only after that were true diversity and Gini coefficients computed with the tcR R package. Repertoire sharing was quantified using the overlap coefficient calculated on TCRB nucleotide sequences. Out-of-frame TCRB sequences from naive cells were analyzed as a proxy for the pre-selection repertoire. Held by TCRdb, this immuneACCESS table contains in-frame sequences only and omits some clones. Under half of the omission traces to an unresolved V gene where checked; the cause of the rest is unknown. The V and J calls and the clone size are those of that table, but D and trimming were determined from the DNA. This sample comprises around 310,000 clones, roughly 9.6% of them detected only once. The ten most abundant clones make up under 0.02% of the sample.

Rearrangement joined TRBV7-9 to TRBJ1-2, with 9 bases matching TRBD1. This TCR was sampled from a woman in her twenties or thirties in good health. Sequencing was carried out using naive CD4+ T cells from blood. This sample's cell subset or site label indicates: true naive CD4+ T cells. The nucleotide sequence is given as TGTGCCAGCAGCTTAAGACAGGGGGGACCTAACTATGGCTACACCTTC. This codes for CASSLRQGGPNYGYTF.